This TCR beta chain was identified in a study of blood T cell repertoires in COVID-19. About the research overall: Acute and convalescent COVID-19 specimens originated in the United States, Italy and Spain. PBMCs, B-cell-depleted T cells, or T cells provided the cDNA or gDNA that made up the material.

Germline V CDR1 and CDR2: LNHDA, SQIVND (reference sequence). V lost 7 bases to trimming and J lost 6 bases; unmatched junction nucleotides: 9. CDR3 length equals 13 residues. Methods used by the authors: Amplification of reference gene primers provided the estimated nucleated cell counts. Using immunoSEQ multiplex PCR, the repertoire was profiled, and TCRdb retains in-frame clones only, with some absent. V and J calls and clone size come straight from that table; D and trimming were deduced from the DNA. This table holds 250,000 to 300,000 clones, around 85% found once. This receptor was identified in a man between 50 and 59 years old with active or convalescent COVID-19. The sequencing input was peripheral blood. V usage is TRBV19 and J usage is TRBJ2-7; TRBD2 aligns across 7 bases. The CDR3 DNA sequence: TGTGCCAGTAAAGGACTAGGACGATCCGAGCAGTACTTC. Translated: CASKGLGRSEQYF.